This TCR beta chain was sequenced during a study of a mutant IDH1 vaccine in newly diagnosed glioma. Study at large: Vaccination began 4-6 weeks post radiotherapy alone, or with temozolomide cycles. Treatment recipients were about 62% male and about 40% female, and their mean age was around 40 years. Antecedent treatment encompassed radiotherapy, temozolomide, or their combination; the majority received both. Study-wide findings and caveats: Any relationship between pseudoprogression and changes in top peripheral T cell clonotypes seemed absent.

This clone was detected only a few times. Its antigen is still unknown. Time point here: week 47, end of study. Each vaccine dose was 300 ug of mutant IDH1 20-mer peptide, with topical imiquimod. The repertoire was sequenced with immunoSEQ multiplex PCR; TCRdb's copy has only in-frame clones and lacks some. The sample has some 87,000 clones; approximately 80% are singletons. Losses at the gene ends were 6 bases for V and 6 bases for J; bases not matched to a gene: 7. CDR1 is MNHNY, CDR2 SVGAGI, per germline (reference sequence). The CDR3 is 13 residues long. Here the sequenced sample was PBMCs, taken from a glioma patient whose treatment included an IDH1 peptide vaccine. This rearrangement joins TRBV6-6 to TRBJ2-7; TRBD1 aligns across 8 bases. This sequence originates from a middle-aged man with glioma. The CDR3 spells CASRRRTGGEQYF. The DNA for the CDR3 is TGTGCCAGCAGACGACGTACAGGGGGCGAGCAGTACTTC.